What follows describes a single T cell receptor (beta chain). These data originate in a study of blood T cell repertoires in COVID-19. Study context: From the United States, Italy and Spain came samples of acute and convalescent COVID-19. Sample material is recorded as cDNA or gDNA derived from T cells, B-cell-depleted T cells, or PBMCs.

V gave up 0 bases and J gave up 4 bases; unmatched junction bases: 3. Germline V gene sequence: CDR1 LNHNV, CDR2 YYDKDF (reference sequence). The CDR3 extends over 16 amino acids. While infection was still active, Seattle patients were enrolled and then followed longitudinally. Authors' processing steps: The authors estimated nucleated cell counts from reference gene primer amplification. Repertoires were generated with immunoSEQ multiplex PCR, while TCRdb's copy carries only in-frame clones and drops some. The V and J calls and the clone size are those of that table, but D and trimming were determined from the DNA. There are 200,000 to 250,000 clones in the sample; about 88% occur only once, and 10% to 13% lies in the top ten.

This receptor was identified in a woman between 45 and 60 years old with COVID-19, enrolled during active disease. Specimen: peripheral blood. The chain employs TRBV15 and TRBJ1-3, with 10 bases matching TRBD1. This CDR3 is CATSREGTGAGNTIYF. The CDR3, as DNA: TGTGCCACCAGCAGAGAGGGGACAGGGGCAGGAAACACCATATATTTT.